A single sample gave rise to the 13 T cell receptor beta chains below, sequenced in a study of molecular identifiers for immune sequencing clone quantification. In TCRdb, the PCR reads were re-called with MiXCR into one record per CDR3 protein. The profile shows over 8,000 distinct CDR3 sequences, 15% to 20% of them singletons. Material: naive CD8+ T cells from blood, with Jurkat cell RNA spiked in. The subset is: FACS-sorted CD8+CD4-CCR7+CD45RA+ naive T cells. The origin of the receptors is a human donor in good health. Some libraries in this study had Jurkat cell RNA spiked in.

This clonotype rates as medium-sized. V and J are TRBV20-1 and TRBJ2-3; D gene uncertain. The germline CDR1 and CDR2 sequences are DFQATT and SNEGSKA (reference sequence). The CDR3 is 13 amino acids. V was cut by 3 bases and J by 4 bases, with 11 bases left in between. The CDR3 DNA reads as TGCAGTGCTAGTGATTCGCGAGCAGATACGCAGTATTTT. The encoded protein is CSASDSRADTQYF.

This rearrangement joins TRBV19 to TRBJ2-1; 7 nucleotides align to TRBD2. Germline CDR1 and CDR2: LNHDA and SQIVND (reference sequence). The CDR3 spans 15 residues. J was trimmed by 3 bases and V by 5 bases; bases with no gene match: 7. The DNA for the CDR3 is TGTGCCAGTAGTCCCTGGACTAGAAACTACAATGAGCAGTTCTTC. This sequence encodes CASSPWTRNYNEQFF.

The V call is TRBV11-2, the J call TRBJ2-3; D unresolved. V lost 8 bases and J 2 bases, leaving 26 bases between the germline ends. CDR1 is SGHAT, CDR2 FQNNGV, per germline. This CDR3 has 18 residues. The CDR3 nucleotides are TGTGCCAGCGGCTCAGAAGGGCTACGGGCAGGAATCACAGATACGCAGTATTTT. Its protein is CASGSEGLRAGITDTQYF.

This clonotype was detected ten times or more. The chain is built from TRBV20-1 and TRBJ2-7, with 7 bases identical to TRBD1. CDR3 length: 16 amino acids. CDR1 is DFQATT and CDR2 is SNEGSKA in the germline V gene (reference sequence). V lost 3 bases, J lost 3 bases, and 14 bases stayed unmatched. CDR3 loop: CSARGTERMFFYEQYF. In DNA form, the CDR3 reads TGCAGTGCTAGGGGGACAGAGAGGATGTTCTTCTACGAGCAGTACTTC.

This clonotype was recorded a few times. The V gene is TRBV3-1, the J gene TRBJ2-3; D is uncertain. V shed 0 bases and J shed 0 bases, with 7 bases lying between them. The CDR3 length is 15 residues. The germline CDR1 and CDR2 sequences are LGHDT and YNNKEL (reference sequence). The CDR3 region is CASSQDGTSTDTQYF. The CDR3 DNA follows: TGTGCCAGCAGCCAAGACGGTACTAGCACAGATACGCAGTATTTT.

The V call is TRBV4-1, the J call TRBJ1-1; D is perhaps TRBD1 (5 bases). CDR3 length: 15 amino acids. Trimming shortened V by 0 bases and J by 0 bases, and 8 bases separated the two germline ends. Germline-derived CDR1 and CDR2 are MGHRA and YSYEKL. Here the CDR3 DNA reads TGCGCCAGCAGCCAAGAATGGACAATGAACACTGAAGCTTTCTTT. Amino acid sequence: CASSQEWTMNTEAFF.

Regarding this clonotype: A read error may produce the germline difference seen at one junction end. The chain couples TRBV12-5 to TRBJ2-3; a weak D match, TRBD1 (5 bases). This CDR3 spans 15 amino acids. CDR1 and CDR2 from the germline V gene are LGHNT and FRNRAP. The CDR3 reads CASGLGVLSTDTQCF. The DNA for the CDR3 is TGTGCTAGTGGTTTAGGGGTACTCAGCACAGATACGCAGTGTTTT.

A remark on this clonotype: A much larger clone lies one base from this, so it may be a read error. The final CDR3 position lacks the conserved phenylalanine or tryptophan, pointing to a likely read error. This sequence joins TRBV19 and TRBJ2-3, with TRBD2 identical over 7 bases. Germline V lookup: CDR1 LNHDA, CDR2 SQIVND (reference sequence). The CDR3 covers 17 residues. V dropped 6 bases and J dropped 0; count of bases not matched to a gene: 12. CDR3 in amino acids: CASSRLAPDPSTDTQYS. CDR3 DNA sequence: TGTGCCAGTAGCCGACTAGCACCGGACCCTAGCACAGATACGCAGTATTCT.

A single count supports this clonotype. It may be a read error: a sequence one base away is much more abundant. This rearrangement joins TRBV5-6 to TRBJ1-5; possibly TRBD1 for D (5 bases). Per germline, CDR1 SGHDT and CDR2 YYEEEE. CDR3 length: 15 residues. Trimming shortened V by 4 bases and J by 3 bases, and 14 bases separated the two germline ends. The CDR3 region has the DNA TGTGCCAGCAGCCGACTGGGGGGATACAATCAGCCCCAGCATTTT. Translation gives CASSRLGGYNQPQHF. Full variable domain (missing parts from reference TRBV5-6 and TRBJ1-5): DAGVTQSPTHLIKTRGQQVTLRCSPKSGHDTVSWYQQALGQGPQFIFQYYEEEERQRGNFPDRFSGHQFPNYSSELNVNALLLGDSALYLCASSRLGGYNQPQHFGDGTRLSIL.

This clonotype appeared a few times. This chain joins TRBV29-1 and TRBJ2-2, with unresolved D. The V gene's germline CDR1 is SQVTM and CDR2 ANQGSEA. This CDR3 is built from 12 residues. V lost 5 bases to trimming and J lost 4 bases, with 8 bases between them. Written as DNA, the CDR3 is TGCAGCGTTTATTGGTCCACCGGGGAGCTGTTTTTT. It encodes CSVYWSTGELFF.

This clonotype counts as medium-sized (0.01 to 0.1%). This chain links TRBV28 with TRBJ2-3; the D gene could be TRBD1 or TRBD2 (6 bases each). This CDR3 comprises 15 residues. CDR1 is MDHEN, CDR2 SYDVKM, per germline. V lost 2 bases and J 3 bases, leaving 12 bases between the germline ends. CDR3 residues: CASSLRGAGTDTQYF. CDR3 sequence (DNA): TGTGCCAGCAGTTTAAGGGGGGCCGGGACAGATACGCAGTATTTT.

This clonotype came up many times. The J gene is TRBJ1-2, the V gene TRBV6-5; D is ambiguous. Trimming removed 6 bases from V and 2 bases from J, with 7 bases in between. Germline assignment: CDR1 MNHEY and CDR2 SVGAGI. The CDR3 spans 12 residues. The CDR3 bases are TGTGCCAGCAGGGAACCGAACTATGGCTACACCTTC. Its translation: CASREPNYGYTF.

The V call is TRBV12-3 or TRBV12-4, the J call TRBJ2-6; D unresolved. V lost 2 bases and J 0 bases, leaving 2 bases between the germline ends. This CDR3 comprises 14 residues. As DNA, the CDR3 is TGTGCCAGCAGTTTAACCTCTGGGGCCAACGTCCTGACTTTC. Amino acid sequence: CASSLTSGANVLTF.